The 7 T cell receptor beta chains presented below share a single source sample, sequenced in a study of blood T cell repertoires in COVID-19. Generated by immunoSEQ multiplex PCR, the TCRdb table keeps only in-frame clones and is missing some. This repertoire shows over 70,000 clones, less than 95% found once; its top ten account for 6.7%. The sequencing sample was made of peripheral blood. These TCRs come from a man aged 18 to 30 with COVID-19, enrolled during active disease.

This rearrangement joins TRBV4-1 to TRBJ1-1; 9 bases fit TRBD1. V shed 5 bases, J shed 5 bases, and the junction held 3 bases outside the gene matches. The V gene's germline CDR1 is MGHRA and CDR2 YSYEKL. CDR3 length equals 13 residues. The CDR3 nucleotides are TGCGCCAGCAGCAGACAGGGGGGGACTGAAGCTTTCTTT. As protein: CASSRQGGTEAFF.

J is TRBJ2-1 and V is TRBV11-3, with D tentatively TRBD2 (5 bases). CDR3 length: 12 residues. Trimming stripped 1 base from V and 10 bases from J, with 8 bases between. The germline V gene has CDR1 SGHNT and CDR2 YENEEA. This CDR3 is CASSLASTEQFF. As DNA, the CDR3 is TGTGCCAGCAGCTTAGCTAGCACCGAGCAGTTCTTC.

The chain's CDR3 is CASSVALAPYGYTF. CDR3 in DNA: TGTGCCAGCAGCGTAGCTCTGGCACCCTATGGCTACACCTTC. V gene TRBV9 combines with J gene TRBJ1-2; D ambiguous. This CDR3 contains 14 residues. In germline, CDR1 is SGDLS, CDR2 YYNGEE. V dropped 0 bases and J dropped 4 bases, with 10 bases sitting between them.

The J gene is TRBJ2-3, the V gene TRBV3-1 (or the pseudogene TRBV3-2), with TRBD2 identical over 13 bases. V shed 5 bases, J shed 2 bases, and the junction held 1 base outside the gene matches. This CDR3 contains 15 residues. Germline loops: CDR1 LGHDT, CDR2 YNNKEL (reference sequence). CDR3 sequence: CASSGTSGTTDTQYF. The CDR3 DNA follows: TGTGCCAGCAGCGGGACTAGCGGGACCACAGATACGCAGTATTTT.

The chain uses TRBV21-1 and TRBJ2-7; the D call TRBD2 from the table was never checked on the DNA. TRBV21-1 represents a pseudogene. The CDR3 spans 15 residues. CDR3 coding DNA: TGTGCCAGCAGCGAACTAGCGGGAGGACGATACGAGCAGTACTTC. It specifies CASSELAGGRYEQYF.

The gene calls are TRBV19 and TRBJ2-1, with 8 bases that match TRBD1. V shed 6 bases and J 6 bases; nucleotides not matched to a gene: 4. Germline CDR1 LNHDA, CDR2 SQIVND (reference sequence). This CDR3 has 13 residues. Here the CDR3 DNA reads TGTGCCAGTAGGGACAGGGATATCAATGAGCAGTTCTTC. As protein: CASRDRDINEQFF.

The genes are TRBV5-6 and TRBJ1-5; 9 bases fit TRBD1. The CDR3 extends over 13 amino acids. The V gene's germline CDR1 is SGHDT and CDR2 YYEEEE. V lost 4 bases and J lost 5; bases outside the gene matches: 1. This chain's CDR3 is CASSRDRDQPQHF. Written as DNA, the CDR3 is TGTGCCAGCAGCAGGGACAGGGATCAGCCCCAGCATTTT.